This paragraph reports one T cell receptor beta chain. This sample stems from a study of blood T cell repertoires in COVID-19. The wider study: Donors in the United States, Italy and Spain gave samples during acute or convalescent COVID-19. PBMCs, B-cell-depleted T cells, or T cells provided the cDNA or gDNA that made up the material.

This CDR3 is built from 13 residues. Germline V gives CDR1 ENHRY, CDR2 SYGVKD. V gave up 10 bases and J gave up 5 bases; unmatched junction bases: 5. Repertoires were generated with immunoSEQ multiplex PCR, while TCRdb's copy carries only in-frame clones and drops some. The table includes approximately 280,000 clones, 75% to 90% detected once. The TCR comes from a woman aged 55-70 years with acute or convalescent COVID-19. V is TRBV10-3 and J is TRBJ1-6, with 7 bases aligning to TRBD1. The sample taken for sequencing was peripheral blood. The CDR3 protein is CASRDSDNSPLHF. The CDR3 bases are TGTGCCAGCCGGGACAGCGATAATTCACCCCTCCACTTT.